Described below is a single TCR beta chain sequence and its context. Its specificity is unknown. One end of the junction fails to match germline, which may point to a read error. These data belong to a study of tumor-infiltrating lymphocytes in primary liver carcinoma. Study-wide background: Patients of both sexes were 30 to 69 years old.

Researchers generated TCR beta cDNA from about 500 ng of total RNA, relying on a constant-region primer. The TCR beta library was amplified through three nested multiplex PCR rounds in a modified ARM-PCR procedure. Each of the first two PCR rounds ran roughly 9 cycles with TRBV1-TRBV30 forward and C-beta reverse primers. Each CDR3 protein gets one entry after TCRdb re-called the multiplex PCR reads with MiXCR. Among 35,000 to 50,000 distinct CDR3 sequences listed, more than 70% were seen once. For each extraction, RNA and DNA were obtained together from around 18-30 mg of unsorted bulk tissue. Patients had primary liver carcinoma treated by surgical resection. CDR3 length: 12 amino acids. CDR1 and CDR2 from the germline V gene are MNHNY and SVGAGI (reference sequence). General study findings and limits: Tumor-adjacent and tumor-blood pairs displayed less overlap than did pairs of tumor regions.

The sequence was collected from a woman younger than 45 with primary liver carcinoma and hepatitis B virus infection. Sequenced: tumor-adjacent normal liver tissue. The V and J genes are TRBV6-6 and TRBJ2-2, with D perhaps TRBD1 or TRBD2 (5 bases each). The CDR3 protein is CASSYTTRELFF. Here the CDR3 DNA reads TGTGCCAGCAGTTATACCACCAGGGAGCTCTTTTTT.